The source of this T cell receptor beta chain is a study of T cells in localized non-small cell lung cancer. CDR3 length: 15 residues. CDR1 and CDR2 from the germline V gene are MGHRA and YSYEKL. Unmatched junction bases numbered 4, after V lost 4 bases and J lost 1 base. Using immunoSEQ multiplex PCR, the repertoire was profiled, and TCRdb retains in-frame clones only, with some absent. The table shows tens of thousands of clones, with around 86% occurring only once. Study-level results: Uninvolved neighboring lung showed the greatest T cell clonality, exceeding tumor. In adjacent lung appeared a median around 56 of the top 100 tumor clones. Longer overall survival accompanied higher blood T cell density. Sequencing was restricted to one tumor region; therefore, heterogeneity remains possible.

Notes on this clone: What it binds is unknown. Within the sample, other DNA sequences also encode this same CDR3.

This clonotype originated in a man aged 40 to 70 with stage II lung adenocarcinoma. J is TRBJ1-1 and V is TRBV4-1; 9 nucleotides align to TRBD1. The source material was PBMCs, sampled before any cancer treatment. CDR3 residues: CASSLRTGANTEAFF. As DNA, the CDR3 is TGCGCCAGCAGCCTACGGACAGGGGCGAACACTGAAGCTTTCTTT.